Sequencing of this T cell receptor beta chain was carried out in a study of beta chain features in type 1 diabetes. Study observations and caveats: Whether TCRB rearrangement is influenced by HLA type went unresolved here. A moderate, significant TCRB CDR3 shortening appeared in type 1 diabetes across four CD4+ subsets.

Expressed TCRB transcripts were sequenced because the entire RNA isolate underwent reverse transcription. Profiling relied on immunoSEQ multiplex PCR, and the TCRdb table lists in-frame clones only, not all of them. The table records 250,000 or so clones, 14% of them present only once. This clone was counted between two and nine times. Its target is not known. The CDR3 runs 15 residues. Germline V lookup: CDR1 SGHTA, CDR2 FQGNSA. V trimming: 6 bases; J trimming: 6 bases; junction bases outside the gene matches: 11. This receptor was taken from a man under 40 with type 1 diabetes. The chain links TRBV7-2 to TRBJ2-7; 10 bases match TRBD2. Sequencing was carried out using naive CD4+ T cells from blood. CDR3 nucleotides: TGTGCCAGCAGTGCGAATAGAGCGGGAGGGAGCGAGCAGTACTTC. Protein sequence: CASSANRAGGSEQYF.